These 5 T cell receptor beta chains came from one sample sequenced in a study of OX40 agonist ivuxolimab in advanced cancers. Clones were read by immunoSEQ multiplex PCR, and TCRdb kept only the in-frame ones, dropping some. Among some 81,000 clones listed, approximately 86% were seen once. The sequences come from CD4+ or CD8+ T cells sorted from blood, collected in a trial of the OX40 agonist ivuxolimab. These receptors all come from an adult with an advanced solid tumor such as melanoma, head and neck, liver or kidney cancer.

V usage is TRBV11-2 and J usage is TRBJ1-2; TRBD1 might be the D (6 bases). The CDR3 covers 17 residues. Germline V gives CDR1 SGHAT, CDR2 FQNNGV. The V end was cut by 1 base, the J end by 2 bases, with 17 bases between. The CDR3 spells CASSLGSLGGLNYGYTF. The CDR3 DNA follows: TGTGCCAGCAGCTTAGGGTCCCTCGGGGGCTTGAACTATGGCTACACCTTC.

The sample holds one count of this clone. CDR3 bases: TGTGCCAGCAGCCCAATTGGCAGGGGGGATCAGCCCCAGCATTTT. It is translated as CASSPIGRGDQPQHF. V usage is TRBV7-2 and J usage is TRBJ1-5; 7 bases are shared with TRBD1. Germline trimming cut 5 bases from V and 5 bases from J; bases unmatched to any gene: 9. The germline gives CDR1 SGHTA, CDR2 FQGNSA. CDR3 length: 15 amino acids.

This clone was picked up a small number of times. CDR3 sequence (DNA): TGCGCCAGCCGACCTAGCGGGGGGGCCCCCGGGGAGCTGTTTTTT. Protein sequence: CASRPSGGAPGELFF. The chain has TRBV10-1 and TRBJ2-2; the match to TRBD2 covers 12 bases. Unmatched junction bases numbered 7, after V lost 8 bases and J lost 6 bases. The CDR3 totals 15 residues. Germline assignment: CDR1 WNHNN and CDR2 SYGVQD (reference sequence).

The chain joins TRBV5-4 to TRBJ1-3; D gene ambiguous. This CDR3 comprises 13 residues. Germline V gives CDR1 SGHNT, CDR2 YYREEE (reference sequence). Between the trimmed V and J ends, which lost 3 bases and 2 bases, there was a span of 6 bases. CDR3 sequence reads: CASSSPTGNTIYF. In nucleotides, the CDR3 is TGTGCCAGCAGCTCCCCCACTGGAAACACCATATATTTT.

On this clone itself: Other nucleotide sequences from this sample produce the same CDR3. This chain uses TRBV29-1 with TRBJ2-7, with a possible D match to TRBD2 (6 bases). The V gene's germline CDR1 is SQVTM and CDR2 ANQGSEA. The V end lost 3 bases, the J end lost 2 bases, and 14 bases lay between the germline ends. The CDR3 runs to 14 residues. For the CDR3, the DNA is TGCAGCGTTGATTCCGGGAGAGGGACCTACGAGCAGTACTTC. Protein: CSVDSGRGTYEQYF.